This T cell receptor (beta chain) derives from a study of identical twins. The authors used template switching to add a universal primer site and gave cDNA unique molecular identifiers. Each CDR3 protein is one row after TCRdb ran MiXCR on the 5' RACE reads. The table shows 1.5 million to 2 million distinct CDR3 sequences, with less than 40% occurring only once. Broader study findings: There is a chance that invariant MAIT and iNKT cells partially muddied zero-insertion analyses. Twin pairs had excess sharing that was weaker in beta out-of-frame sequences.

As concerns this clonotype: Antigen unknown.

CDR1 and CDR2 from the germline V gene are SGDLS and YYNGEE. The CDR3 length is 18 residues. With V trimmed by 0 bases and J by 0 bases, 12 bases remained unmatched. Healthy Caucasian donors formed the entire cohort. The receptor was derived from a newborn girl in good health. The rearrangement joins TRBV9 to TRBJ2-7; 7 bases fit TRBD1. The sample comprised cord blood. The CDR3 protein is CASSVAYSLGGPSYEQYF. CDR3 bases: TGTGCCAGCAGCGTAGCATATTCTCTAGGGGGCCCCTCCTACGAGCAGTACTTC.